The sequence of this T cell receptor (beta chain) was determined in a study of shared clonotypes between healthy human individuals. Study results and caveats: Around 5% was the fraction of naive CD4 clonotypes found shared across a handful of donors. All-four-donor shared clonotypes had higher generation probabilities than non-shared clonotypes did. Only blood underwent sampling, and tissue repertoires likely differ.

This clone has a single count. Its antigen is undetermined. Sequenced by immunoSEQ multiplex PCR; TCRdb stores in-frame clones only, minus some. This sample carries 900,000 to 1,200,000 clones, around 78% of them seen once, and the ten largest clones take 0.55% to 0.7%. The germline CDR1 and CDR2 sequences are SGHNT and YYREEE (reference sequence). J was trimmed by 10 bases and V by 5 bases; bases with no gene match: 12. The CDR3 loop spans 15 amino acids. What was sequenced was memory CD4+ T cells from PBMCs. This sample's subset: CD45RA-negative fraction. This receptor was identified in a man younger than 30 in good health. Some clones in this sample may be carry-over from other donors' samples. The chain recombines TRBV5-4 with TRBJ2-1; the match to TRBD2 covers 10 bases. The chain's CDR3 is CASRKAGGPWQEQFF. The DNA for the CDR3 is TGTGCCAGCAGAAAAGCGGGAGGGCCTTGGCAGGAGCAGTTCTTC.